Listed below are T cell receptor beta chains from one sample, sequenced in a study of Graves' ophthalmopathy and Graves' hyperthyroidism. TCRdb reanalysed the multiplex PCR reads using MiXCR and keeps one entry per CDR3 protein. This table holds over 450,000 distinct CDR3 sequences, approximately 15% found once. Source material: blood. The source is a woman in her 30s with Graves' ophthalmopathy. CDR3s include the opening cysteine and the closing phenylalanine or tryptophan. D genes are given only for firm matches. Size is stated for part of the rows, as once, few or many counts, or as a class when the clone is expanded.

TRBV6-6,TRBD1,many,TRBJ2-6,TGTGCCAGCAGACCGACCGGGACAGGGGGCATCTCTGGGGCCAACGTCCTGACTTTC,CASRPTGTGGISGANVLTF
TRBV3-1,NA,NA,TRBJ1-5,TGTGCCAGCAGCCAAGGGTACATACCCAGGGGCGGCCAGCCCCAGCATTTT,CASSQGYIPRGGQPQHF
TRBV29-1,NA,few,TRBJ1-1,TGCAGCGTTGAGACAGAACTAAACACTGAAGCTTTCTTT,CSVETELNTEAFF
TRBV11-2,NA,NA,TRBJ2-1,TGTGCCAGCAGCTTAGAAGGGTCCTACAATGAGCAGTTCTTC,CASSLEGSYNEQFF
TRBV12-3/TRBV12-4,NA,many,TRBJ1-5,TGTGCCAGCAGCCCGGGAGGGGCCAGCAATCAGCCCCAGCATTTT,CASSPGGASNQPQHF
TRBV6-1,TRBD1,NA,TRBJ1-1,TGTGCCAGCAGTCAGGGGACGACAGGGGAAGCTTTCTTT,CASSQGTTGEAFF
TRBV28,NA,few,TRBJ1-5,TGTGCCAGCAGTTTAGGGGGACTACGAAATCAGCCCCAGCATTTT,CASSLGGLRNQPQHF
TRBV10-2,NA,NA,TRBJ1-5,TGCGCCAGCAGTCCCTCCAGGGTGTCTCAGCCCCAGCATTTT,CASSPSRVSQPQHF
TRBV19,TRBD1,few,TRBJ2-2,TGTGCCAGTAGTATAGGGACAGGGGGCCTCACCGGGGAGCTGTTTTTT,CASSIGTGGLTGELFF
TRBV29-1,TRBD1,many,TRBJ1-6,TGCAGCGTCCTGACAGGGGGCGATTCACCCCTCCACTTT,CSVLTGGDSPLHF
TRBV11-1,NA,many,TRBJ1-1,TGTGCCAGCAGCTTAGGAGCGCTGACCATGAACACTGAAGCTTTCTTT,CASSLGALTMNTEAFF
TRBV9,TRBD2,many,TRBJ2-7,TGTGCCAGCAGCGTAGCGGCTAGCGGTTACGAGCAGTACTTC,CASSVAASGYEQYF